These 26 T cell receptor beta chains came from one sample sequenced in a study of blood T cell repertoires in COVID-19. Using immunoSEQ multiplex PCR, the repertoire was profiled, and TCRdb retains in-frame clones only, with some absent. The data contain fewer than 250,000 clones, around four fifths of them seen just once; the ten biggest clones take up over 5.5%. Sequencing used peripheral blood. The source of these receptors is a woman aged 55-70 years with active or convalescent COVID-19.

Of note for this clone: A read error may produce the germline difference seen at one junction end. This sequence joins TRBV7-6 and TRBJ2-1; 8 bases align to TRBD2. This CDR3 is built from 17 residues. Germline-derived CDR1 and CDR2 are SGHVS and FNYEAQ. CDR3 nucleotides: TGTGCCAGCAGCATAGCGAATCGGGGGGGGTTCTACAATGAGCAGTTCTTC. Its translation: CASSIANRGGFYNEQFF.

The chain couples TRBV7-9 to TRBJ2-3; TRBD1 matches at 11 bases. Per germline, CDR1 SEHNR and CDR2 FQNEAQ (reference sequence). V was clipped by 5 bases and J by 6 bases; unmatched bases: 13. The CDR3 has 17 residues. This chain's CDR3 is CASSKGTGTGGADTQYF. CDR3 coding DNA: TGTGCCAGCAGCAAAGGGACCGGGACAGGGGGGGCGGATACGCAGTATTTT.

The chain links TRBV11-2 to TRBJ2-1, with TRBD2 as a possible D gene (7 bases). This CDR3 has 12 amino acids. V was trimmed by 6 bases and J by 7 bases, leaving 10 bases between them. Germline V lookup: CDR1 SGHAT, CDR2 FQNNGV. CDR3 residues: CASRRGGNEQFF. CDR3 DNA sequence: TGTGCCAGCAGAAGGGGGGGAAATGAGCAGTTCTTC.

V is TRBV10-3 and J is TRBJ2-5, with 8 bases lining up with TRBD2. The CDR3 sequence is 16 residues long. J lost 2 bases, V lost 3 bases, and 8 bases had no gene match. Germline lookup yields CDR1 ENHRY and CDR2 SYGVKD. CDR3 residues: CAISDPSRGAQETQYF. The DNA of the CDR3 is TGTGCCATCAGTGATCCCTCGCGGGGGGCACAAGAGACCCAGTACTTC.

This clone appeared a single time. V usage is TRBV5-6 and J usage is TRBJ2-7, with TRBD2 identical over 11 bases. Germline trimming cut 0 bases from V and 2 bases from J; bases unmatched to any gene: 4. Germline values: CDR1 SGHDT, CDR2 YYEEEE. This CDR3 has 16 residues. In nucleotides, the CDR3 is TGTGCCAGCAGCTTGGGGCTAGCGGGGGGCACCTACGAGCAGTACGTC. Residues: CASSLGLAGGTYEQYV.

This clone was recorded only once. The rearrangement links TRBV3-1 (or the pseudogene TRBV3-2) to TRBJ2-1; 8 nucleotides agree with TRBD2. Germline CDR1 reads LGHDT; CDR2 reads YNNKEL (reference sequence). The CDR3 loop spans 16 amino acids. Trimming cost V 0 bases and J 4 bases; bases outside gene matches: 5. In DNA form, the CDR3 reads TGTGCCAGCAGCCAAGATGGTAGCGGGACATACAATGAGCAGTTCTTC. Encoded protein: CASSQDGSGTYNEQFF.

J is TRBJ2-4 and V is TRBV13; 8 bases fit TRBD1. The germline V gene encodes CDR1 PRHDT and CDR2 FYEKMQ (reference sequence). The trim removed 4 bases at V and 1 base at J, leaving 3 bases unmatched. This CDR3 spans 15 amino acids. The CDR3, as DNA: TGTGCCAGCAGCTATAGACAGGGGGCCAAAAACATTCAGTACTTC. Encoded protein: CASSYRQGAKNIQYF.

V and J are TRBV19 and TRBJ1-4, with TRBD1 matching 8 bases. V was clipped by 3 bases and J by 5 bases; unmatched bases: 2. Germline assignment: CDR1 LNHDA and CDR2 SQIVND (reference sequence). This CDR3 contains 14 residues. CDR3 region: CASSMDRANEKLFF. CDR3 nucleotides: TGTGCCAGTAGTATGGACAGGGCAAATGAAAAACTGTTTTTT.

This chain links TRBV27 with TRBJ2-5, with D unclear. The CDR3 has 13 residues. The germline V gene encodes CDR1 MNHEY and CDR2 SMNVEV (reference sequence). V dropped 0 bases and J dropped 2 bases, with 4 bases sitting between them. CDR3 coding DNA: TGTGCCAGCAGTTTATCTATTCAAGAGACCCAGTACTTC. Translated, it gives CASSLSIQETQYF.

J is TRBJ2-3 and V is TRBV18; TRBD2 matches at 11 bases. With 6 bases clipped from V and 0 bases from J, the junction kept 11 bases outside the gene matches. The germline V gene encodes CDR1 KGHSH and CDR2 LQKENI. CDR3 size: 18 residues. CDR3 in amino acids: CASSPGLAEFSSTDTQYF. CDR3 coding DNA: TGTGCCAGCTCGCCGGGACTAGCGGAATTTTCTAGCACAGATACGCAGTATTTT.

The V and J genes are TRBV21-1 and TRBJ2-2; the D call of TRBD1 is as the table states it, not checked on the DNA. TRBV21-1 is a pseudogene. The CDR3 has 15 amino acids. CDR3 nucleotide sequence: TGTGCCAGCAGCTATACAGGGGGCAAGGCCGGGGAGCTGTTTTTT. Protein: CASSYTGGKAGELFF.

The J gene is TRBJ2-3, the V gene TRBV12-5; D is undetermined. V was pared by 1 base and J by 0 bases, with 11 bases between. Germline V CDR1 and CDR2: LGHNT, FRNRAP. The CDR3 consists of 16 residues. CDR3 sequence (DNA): TGTGCTAGTGGTTTGGGTTCGCGGCTTAGCACAGATACGCAGTATTTT. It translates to CASGLGSRLSTDTQYF.

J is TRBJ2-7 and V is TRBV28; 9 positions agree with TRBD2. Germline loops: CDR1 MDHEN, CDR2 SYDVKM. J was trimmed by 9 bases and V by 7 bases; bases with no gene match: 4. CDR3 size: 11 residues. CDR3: CASTGLAMQYF. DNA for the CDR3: TGTGCCAGCACAGGACTAGCGATGCAGTACTTC.

The chain's CDR3 is CASSLGRGPTDTQYF. Here the CDR3 DNA reads TGTGCCAGCAGCTTAGGGCGGGGGCCCACAGATACGCAGTATTTT. The chain links TRBV11-3 to TRBJ2-3; tentative D call: TRBD2 (7 bases). Trimming took off 1 base at V and 2 bases at J, with 10 bases between the two ends. Germline assignment: CDR1 SGHNT and CDR2 YENEEA. The CDR3 totals 15 residues.

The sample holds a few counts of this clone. CDR3 coding DNA: TGTGCCACCAGCCCCATTCGGGATTCCGAGAACACCGGGGAGCTGTTTTTT. Encoded protein: CATSPIRDSENTGELFF. The rearrangement joins TRBV15 to TRBJ2-2, with D tentatively TRBD2 (5 bases). V was clipped by 5 bases and J by 1 base, with 17 bases between them. CDR1 and CDR2 from the germline V gene are LNHNV and YYDKDF (reference sequence). The length of the CDR3 is 17 residues. The full variable domain, rest sourced from reference TRBV15 and TRBJ2-2, is DAMVIQNPRYQVTQFGKPVTLSCSQTLNHNVMYWYQQKSSQAPKLLFHYYDKDFNNEADTPDNFQSRRPNTSFCFLDIRSPGLGDTAMYLCATSPIRDSENTGELFFGEGSRLTVL.

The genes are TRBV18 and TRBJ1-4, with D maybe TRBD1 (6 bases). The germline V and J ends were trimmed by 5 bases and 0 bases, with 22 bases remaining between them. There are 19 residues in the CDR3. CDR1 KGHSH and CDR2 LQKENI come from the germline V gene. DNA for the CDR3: TGTGCCAGCTCATTCTCATTTTTCTTCAGGGGCCCAACTAATGAAAAACTGTTTTTT. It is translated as CASSFSFFFRGPTNEKLFF.

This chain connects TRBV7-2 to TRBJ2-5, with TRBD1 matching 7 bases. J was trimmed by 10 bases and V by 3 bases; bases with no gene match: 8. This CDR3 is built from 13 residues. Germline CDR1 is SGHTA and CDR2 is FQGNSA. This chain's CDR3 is CASSFRGSSGQYF. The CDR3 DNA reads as TGTGCCAGCAGCTTCAGGGGGTCCTCGGGCCAGTACTTC.

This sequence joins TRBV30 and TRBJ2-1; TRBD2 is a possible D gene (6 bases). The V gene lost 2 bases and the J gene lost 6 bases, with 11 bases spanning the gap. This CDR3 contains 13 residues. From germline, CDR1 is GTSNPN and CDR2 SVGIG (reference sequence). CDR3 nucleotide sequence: TGTGCCTGGAGTAACACAGCGGGCAATGAGCAGTTCTTC. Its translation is CAWSNTAGNEQFF. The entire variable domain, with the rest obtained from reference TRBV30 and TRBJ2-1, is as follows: SQTIHQWPATLVQPVGSPLSLECTVEGTSNPNLYWYRQAAGRGLQLLFYSVGIGQISSEVPQNLSASRPQDRQFILSSKKLLLSDSGFYLCAWSNTAGNEQFFGPGTRLTVL.

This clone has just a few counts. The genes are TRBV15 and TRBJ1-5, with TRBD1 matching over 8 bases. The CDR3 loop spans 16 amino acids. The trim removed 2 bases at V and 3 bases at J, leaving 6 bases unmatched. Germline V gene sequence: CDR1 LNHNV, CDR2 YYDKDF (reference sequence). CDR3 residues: CATSRSRDRPNQPQHF. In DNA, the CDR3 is TGTGCCACCAGCAGATCGCGGGACAGGCCCAATCAGCCCCAGCATTTT.

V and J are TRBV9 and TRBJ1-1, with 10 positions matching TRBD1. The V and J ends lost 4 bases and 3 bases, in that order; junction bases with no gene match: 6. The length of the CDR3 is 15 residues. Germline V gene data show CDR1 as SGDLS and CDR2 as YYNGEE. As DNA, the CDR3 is TGTGCCAGCAGCCCATGGGACAGGGGACACACTGAAGCTTTCTTT. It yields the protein CASSPWDRGHTEAFF.

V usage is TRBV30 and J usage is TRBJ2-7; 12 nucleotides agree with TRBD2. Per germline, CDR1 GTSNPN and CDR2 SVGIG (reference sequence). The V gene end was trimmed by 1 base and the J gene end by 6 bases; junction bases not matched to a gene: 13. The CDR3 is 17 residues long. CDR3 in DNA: TGTGCCTGGAGTGCCGATATTCCGGGACTAGCGGGTCTCGAGCAGTACTTC. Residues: CAWSADIPGLAGLEQYF.

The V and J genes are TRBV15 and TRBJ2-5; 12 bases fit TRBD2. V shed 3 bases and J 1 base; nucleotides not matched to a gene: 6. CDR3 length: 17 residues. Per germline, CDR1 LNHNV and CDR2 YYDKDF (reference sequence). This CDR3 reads CATSRGRLAGVQETQYF. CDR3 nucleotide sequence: TGTGCCACCAGCAGGGGCAGACTAGCGGGGGTCCAAGAGACCCAGTACTTC. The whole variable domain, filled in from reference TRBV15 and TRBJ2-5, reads DAMVIQNPRYQVTQFGKPVTLSCSQTLNHNVMYWYQQKSSQAPKLLFHYYDKDFNNEADTPDNFQSRRPNTSFCFLDIRSPGLGDTAMYLCATSRGRLAGVQETQYFGPGTRLLVL.

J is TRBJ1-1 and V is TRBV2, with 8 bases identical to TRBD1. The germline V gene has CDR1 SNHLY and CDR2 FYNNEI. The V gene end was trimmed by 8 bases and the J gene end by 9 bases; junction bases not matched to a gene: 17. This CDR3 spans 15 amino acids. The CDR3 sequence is CASSYQGQAERKAFF. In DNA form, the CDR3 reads TGTGCCAGCTCGTACCAGGGACAGGCTGAAAGAAAAGCTTTCTTT. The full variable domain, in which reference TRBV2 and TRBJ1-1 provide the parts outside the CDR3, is EPEVTQTPSHQVTQMGQEVILRCVPISNHLYFYWYRQILGQKVEFLVSFYNNEISEKSEIFDDQFSVERPDGSNFTLKIRSTKLEDSAMYFCASSYQGQAERKAFFGQGTRLTVV.

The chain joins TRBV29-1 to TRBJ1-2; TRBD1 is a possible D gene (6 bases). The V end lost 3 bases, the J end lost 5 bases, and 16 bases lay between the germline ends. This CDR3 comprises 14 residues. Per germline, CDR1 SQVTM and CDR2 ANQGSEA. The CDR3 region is CSVDIRGQLYGYTF. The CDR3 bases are TGCAGCGTTGACATCCGAGGACAGCTATATGGCTACACCTTC.

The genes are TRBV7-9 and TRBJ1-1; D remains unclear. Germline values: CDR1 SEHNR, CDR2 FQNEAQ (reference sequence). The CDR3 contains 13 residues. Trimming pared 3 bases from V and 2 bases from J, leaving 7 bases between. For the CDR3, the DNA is TGTGCCAGCAGCTTCTACAGTAACACTGAAGCTTTCTTT. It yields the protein CASSFYSNTEAFF.

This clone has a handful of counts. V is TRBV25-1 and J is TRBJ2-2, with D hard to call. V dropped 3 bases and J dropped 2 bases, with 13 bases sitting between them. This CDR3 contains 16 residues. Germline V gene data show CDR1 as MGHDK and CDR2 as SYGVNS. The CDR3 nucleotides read TGTGCCAGCAGTGAGGCGGCCCTCGGAAACACCGGGGAGCTGTTTTTT. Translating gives CASSEAALGNTGELFF. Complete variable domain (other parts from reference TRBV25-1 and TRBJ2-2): EADIYQTPRYLVIGTGKKITLECSQTMGHDKMYWYQQDPGMELHLIHYSYGVNSTEKGDLSSESTVSRIRTEHFPLTLESARPSHTSQYLCASSEAALGNTGELFFGEGSRLTVL.